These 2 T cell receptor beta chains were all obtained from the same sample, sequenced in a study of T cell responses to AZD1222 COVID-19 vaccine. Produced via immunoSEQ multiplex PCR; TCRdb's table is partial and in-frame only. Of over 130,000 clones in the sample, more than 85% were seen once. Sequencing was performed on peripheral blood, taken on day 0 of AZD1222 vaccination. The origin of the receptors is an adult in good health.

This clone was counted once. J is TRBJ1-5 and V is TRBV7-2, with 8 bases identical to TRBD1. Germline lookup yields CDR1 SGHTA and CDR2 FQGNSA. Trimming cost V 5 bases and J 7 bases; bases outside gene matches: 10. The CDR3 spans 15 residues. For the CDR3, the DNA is TGTGCCAGCAGCCGTACAGGGGGGCCAGGACAGCCCCAGCATTTT. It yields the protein CASSRTGGPGQPQHF.

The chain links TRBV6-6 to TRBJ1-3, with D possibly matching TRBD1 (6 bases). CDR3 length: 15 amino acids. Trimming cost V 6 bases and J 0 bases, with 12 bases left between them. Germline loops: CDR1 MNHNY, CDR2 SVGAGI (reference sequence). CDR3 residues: CASSPEGVSGNTIYF. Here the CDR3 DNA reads TGTGCCAGCAGCCCCGAGGGGGTCTCTGGAAACACCATATATTTT.